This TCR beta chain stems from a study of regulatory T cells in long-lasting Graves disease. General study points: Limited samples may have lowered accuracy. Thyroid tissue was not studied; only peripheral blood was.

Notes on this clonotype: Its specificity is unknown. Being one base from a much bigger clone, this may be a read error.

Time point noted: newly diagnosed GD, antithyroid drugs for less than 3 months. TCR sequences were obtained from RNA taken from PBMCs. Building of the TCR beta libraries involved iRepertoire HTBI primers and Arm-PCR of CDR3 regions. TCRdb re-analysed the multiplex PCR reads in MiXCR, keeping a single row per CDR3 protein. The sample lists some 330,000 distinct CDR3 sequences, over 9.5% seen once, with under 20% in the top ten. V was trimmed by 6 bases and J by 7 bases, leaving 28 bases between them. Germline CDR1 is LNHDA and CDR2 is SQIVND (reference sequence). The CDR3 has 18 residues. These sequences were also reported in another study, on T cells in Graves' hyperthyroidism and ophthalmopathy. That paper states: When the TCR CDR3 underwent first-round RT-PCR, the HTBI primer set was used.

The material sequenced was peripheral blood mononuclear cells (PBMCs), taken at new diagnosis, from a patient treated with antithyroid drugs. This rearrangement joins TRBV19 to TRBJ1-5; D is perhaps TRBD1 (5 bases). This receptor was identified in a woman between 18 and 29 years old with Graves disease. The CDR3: CASSPRWGTTFRKQPQHF. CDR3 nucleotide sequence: TGTGCCAGTAGCCCCCGGTGGGGCACGACATTTCGTAAACAGCCCCAGCATTTT.